The T cell receptor (beta chain) under discussion was sequenced for a study of cytomegalovirus exposure and HLA in healthy donors. General observations from the study: Relative to the approximately 680-donor mean, N-insertions were reportedly fewer in an Asian-associated ancestry cluster in a later analysis. Earlier analysis found most TCR beta V segments productive about 87% or about 30% of the time.

Primers for the PCR totalled 60 Vbeta and 13 Jbeta. Using immunoSEQ multiplex PCR, the repertoire was profiled, and TCRdb retains in-frame clones only, with some absent. The sample consists of about 86,000 clones, about three quarters of them appearing once. In regard to this clone: As yet, its antigen is unknown.

The clonotype was recovered from a man in his sixties in good health and CMV-seronegative. Sequencing used PBMCs.

The CDR3 nucleotides read TGTGCCAGCAGCCCCCGGGAGGGCTTACCTGAAGCTTTCTTT. Encoded protein: CASSPREGLPEAFF. The V gene is TRBV6-6, the J gene TRBJ1-1; D gene unclear. Trimming shortened V by 6 bases and J by 6 bases, and 17 bases separated the two germline ends. Germline CDR1 MNHNY, CDR2 SVGAGI (reference sequence). The CDR3 extends over 14 amino acids.